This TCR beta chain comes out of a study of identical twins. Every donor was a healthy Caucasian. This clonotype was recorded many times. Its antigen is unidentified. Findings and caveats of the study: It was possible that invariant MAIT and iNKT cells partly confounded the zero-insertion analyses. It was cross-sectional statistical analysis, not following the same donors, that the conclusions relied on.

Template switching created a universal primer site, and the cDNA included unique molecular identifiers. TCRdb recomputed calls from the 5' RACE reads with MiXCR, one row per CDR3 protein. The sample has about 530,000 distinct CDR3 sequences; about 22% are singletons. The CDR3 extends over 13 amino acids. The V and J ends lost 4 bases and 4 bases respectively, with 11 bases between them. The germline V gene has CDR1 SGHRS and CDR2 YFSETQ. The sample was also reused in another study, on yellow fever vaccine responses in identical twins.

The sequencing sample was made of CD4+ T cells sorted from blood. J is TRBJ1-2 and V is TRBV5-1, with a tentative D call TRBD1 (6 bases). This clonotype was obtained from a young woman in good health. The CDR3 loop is CASSPGQTYGYTF. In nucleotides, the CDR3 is TGCGCCAGCAGCCCCGGACAGACCTATGGCTACACCTTC.